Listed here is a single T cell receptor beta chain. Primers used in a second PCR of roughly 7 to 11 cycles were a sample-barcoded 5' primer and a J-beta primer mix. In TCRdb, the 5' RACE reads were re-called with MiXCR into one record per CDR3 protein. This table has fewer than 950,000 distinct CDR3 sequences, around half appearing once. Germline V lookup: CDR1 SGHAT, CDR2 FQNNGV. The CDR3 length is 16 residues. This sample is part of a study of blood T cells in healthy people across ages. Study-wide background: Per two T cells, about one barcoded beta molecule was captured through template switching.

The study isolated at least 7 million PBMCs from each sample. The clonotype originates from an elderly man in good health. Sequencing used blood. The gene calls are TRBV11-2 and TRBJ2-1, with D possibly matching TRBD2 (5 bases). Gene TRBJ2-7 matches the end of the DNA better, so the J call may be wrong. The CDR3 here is CASSSIAGHTYNEQYF. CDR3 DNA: TGTGCCAGCAGCAGTATTGCGGGCCATACCTACAATGAGCAGTACTTC.